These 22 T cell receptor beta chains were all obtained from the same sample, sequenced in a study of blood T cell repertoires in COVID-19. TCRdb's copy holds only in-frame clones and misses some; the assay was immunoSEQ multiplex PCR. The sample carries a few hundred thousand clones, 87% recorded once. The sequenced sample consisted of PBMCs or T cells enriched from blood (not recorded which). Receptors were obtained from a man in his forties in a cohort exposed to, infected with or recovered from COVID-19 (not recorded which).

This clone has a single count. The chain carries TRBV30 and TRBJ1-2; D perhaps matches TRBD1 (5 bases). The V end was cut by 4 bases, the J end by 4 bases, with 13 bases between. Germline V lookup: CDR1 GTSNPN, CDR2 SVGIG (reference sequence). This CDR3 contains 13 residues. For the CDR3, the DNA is TGTGCCTGGACCTTGGGGGGTCCCTATGGCTACACCTTC. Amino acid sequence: CAWTLGGPYGYTF.

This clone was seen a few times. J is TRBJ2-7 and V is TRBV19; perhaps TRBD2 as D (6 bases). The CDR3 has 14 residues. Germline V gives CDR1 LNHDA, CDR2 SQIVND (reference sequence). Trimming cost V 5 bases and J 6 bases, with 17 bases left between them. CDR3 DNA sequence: TGTGCCAGTAGTCCCGGCGGAGGGTTGGGCGAGCAGTACTTC. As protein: CASSPGGGLGEQYF.

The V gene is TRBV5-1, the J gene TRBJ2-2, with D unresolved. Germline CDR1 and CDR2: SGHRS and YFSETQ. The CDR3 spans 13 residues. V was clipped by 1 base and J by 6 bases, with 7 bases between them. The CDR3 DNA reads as TGCGCCAGCAGCTTGAGCTTATCCGGGGAGCTGTTTTTT. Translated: CASSLSLSGELFF.

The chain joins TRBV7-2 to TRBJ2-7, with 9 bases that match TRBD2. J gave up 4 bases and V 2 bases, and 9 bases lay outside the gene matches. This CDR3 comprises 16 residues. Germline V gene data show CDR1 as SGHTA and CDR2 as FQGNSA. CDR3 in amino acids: CASSLKAASGVYEQYF. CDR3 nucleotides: TGTGCCAGCAGCTTAAAGGCAGCTAGCGGGGTGTACGAGCAGTACTTC.

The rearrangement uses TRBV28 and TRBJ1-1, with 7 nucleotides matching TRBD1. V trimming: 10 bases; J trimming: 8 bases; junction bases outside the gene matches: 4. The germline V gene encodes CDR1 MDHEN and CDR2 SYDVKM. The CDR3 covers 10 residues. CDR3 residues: CAIRGREAFF. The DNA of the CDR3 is TGTGCCATTAGGGGGCGAGAAGCTTTCTTT.

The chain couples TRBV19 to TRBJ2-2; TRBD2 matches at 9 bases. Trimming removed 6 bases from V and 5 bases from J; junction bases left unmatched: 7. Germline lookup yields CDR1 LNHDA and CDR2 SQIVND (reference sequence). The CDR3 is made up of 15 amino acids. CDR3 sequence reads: CASSSAGGGTGELFF. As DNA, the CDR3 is TGTGCCAGTAGCTCAGCGGGAGGTGGAACCGGGGAGCTGTTTTTT.

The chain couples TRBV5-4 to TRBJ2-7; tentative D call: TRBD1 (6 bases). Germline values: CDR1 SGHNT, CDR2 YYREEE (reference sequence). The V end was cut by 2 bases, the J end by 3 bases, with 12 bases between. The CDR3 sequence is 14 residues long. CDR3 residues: CASSLSGQFYEQYF. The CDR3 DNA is TGTGCCAGCAGCTTAAGTGGACAGTTCTACGAGCAGTACTTC.

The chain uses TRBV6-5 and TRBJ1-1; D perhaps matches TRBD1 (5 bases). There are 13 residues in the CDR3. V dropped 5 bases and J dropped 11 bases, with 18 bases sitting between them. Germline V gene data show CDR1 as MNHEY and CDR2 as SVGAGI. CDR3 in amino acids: CASSLDSSRRAFF. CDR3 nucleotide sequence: TGTGCCAGCAGTCTCGACAGCTCTCGAAGGGCTTTCTTT.

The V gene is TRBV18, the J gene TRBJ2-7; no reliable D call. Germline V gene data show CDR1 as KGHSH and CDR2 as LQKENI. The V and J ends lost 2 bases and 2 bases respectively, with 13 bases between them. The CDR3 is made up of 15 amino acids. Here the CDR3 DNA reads TGTGCCAGCTCACCAATTCGTGGGCAGACCTACGAGCAGTACTTC. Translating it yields CASSPIRGQTYEQYF.

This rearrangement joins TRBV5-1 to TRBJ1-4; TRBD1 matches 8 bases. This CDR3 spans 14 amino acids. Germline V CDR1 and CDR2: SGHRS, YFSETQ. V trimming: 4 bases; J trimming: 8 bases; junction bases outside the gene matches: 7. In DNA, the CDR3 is TGCGCCAGCAGCGCTGCAGGGGGCCGGGAAAAACTGTTTTTT. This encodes CASSAAGGREKLFF. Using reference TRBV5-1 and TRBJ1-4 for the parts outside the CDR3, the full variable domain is KAGVTQTPRYLIKTRGQQVTLSCSPISGHRSVSWYQQTPGQGLQFLFEYFSETQRNKGNFPGRFSGRQFSNSRSEMNVSTLELGDSALYLCASSAAGGREKLFFGSGTQLSVL.

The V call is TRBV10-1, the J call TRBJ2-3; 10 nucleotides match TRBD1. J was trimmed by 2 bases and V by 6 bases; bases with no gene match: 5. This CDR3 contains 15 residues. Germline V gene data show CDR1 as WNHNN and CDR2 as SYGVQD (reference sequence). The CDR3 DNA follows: TGCGCCAGCAGGGCCGGACAGGGGGACACAGATACGCAGTATTTT. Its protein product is CASRAGQGDTDTQYF.

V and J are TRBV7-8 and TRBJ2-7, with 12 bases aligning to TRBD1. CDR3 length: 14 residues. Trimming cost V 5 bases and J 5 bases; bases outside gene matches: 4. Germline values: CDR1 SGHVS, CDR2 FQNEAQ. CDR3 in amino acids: CASSVGQGANEQYF. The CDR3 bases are TGTGCCAGCAGCGTGGGACAGGGGGCCAACGAGCAGTACTTC.

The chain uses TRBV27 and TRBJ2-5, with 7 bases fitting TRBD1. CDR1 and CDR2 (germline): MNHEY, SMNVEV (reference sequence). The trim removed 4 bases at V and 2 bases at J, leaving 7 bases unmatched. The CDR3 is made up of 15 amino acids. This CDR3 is CASSSDREHQETQYF. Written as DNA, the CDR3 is TGTGCCAGCAGTTCCGACAGGGAACATCAAGAGACCCAGTACTTC.

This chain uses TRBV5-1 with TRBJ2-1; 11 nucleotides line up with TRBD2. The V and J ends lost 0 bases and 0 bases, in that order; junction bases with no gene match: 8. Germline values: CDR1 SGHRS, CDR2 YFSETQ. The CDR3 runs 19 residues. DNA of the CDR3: TGCGCCAGCAGCTTGGCCCGGACTAGCGGGTCAAGCTCCTACAATGAGCAGTTCTTC. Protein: CASSLARTSGSSSYNEQFF.

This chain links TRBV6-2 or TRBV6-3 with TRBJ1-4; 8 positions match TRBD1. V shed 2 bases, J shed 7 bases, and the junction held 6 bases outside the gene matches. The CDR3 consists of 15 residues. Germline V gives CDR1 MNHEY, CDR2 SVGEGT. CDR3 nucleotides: TGTGCCAGCAGTTACGGGGGACAGGCGGGTGAAAAACTGTTTTTT. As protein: CASSYGGQAGEKLFF.

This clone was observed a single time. This CDR3 reads CASRPPAWRSGEQFF. CDR3 DNA: TGTGCCAGCAGACCTCCAGCGTGGAGATCGGGTGAGCAGTTCTTC. This chain joins TRBV28 and TRBJ2-1; D is ambiguous. This CDR3 has 15 amino acids. The germline CDR1 and CDR2 sequences are MDHEN and SYDVKM. The V gene lost 6 bases and the J gene lost 9 bases, with 21 bases spanning the gap.

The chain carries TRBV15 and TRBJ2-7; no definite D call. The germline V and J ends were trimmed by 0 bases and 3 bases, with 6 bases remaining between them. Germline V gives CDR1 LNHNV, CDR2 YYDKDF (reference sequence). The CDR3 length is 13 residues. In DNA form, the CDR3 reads TGTGCCACCAGCAGAGATCAGAACTACGAGCAGTACTTC. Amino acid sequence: CATSRDQNYEQYF.

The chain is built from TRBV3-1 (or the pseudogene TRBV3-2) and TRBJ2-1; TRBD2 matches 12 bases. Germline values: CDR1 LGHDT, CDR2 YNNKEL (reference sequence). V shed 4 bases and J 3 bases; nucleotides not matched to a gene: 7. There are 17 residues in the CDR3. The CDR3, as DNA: TGTGCCAGCAGCCCCCCCACTAGCGGGAGGCGCTACAATGAGCAGTTCTTC. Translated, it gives CASSPPTSGRRYNEQFF.

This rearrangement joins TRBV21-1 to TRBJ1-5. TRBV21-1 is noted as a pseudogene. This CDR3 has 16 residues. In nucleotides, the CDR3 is TGTGCCAGCAGCAAAGCGCACCCGGCTAGCGATCAGCCCCAGCATTTT. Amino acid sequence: CASSKAHPASDQPQHF.

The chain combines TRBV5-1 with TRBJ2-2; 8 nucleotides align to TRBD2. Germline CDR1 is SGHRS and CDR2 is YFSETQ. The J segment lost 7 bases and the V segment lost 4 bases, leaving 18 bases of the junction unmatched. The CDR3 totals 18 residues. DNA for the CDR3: TGCGCCAGCAGCCCCAGGGCCGTCGTGGTAGCGGGATACGGGGAGCTGTTTTTT. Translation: CASSPRAVVVAGYGELFF.

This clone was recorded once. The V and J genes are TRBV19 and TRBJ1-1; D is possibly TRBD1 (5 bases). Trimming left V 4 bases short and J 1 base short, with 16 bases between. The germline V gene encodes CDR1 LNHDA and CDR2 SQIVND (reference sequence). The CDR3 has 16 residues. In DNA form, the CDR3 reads TGTGCCAGTAGTACCCAGGGAGGGAGCGGGAACACTGAAGCTTTCTTT. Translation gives CASSTQGGSGNTEAFF.

The CDR3 loop is CASRPPGDSNQPQHF. The CDR3 DNA follows: TGTGCCAGTAGACCGCCCGGGGATAGCAATCAGCCCCAGCATTTT. V gene TRBV19 combines with J gene TRBJ1-5; D is undetermined. The V gene's germline CDR1 is LNHDA and CDR2 SQIVND (reference sequence). The CDR3 runs 15 residues. V was shortened by 6 bases and J by 0 bases, with 12 bases between the two germline ends. The entire variable domain, with the rest obtained from reference TRBV19 and TRBJ1-5, is as follows: DGGITQSPKYLFRKEGQNVTLSCEQNLNHDAMYWYRQDPGQGLRLIYYSQIVNDFQKGDIAEGYSVSREKKESFPLTVTSAQKNPTAFYLCASRPPGDSNQPQHFGDGTRLSIL.